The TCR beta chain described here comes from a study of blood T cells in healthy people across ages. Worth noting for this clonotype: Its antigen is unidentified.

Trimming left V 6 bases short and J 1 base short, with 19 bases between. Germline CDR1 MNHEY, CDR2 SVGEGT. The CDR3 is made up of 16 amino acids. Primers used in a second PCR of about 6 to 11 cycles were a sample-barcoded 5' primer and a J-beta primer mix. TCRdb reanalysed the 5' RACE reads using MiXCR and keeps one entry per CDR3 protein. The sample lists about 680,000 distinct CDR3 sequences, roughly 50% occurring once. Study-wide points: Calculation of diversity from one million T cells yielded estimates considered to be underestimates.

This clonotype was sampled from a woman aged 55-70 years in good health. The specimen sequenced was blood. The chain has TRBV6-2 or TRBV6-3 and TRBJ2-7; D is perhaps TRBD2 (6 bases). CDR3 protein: CASSPSRGSASYEQYF. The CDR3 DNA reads TGTGCCAGCAGCCCCTCCCGGGGGAGCGCATCCTACGAGCAGTACTTC.